This T cell receptor (beta chain) was captured in a study of cytomegalovirus exposure and HLA in healthy donors. Study observations and caveats: Follow-up analysis later connected one missense variant in DCLRE1C with trimming of TCR beta V- and J-genes.

PCR primers comprised 60 Vbeta and 13 Jbeta primers. Profiled with immunoSEQ multiplex PCR; TCRdb holds only in-frame clones, not every one. The table for this sample gives around 130,000 clones. The CDR3 loop spans 12 amino acids. V dropped 2 bases and J dropped 5 bases, with 6 bases sitting between them. In germline, CDR1 is MDHEN, CDR2 SYDVKM. Donors consisted of healthy bone marrow donors. Comment on this clone: Its specificity is not known.

The chain is built from TRBV28 and TRBJ1-2, with D possibly TRBD1 on 5 matching bases. Input material: PBMCs. This receptor was identified in a woman aged 60-70 years in good health and CMV-seronegative. The CDR3 sequence is CASSLAGYGYTF. The CDR3, as DNA: TGTGCCAGCAGTTTAGCAGGGTATGGCTACACCTTC.